Shown below are 3 T cell receptor beta chains from a single sample sequenced in a study of radiation and T cells in renal cell carcinoma. Documented time point: blood 2 weeks post-SBRT. The treatment denotes: 15 Gy SBRT to primary tumor, nephrectomy 4 weeks later. Method: immunoSEQ multiplex PCR; TCRdb's copy keeps in-frame clones and lacks some. The sample has 95,000 to 150,000 clones, around 82% seen once. The sequencing here drew on blood, taken from a patient whose treatment included radiotherapy and nephrectomy. The receptors were gathered from a man aged 50 or older with renal cell carcinoma.

The chain is built from TRBV5-8 and TRBJ2-2; 8 bases agree with TRBD1. The length of the CDR3 is 15 residues. Germline CDR1 is SGHTS and CDR2 is YDEGEE. Unmatched junction bases numbered 6, after V lost 3 bases and J lost 5 bases. The CDR3 spells CASSSRTGWTGELFF. The CDR3 DNA sequence: TGTGCCAGCAGCTCCCGGACAGGGTGGACCGGGGAGCTGTTTTTT.

The rearrangement joins TRBV7-2 to TRBJ2-5; 8 nucleotides line up with TRBD1. The J call could be wrong; TRBJ2-7 is a better fit for the DNA end. Looked up from germline, CDR1 is SGHTA and CDR2 is FQGNSA. This CDR3 region has 16 residues. The CDR3 DNA sequence: TGTGCCAGCAGCCCCCGGACAGGGACCCTGTACTACGAGCAGTACTTC. Translated, it gives CASSPRTGTLYYEQYF.

This clone was recorded a few times. The rearrangement links TRBV10-3 to TRBJ1-3; a weak D match, TRBD1 (6 bases). V shed 8 bases and J shed 8 bases, with 10 bases lying between them. Germline V gene sequence: CDR1 ENHRY, CDR2 SYGVKD. The CDR3 length is 11 residues. The CDR3 nucleotides are TGTGCCATCCGCAGGGGAGACACCATATATTTT. Residues: CAIRRGDTIYF.